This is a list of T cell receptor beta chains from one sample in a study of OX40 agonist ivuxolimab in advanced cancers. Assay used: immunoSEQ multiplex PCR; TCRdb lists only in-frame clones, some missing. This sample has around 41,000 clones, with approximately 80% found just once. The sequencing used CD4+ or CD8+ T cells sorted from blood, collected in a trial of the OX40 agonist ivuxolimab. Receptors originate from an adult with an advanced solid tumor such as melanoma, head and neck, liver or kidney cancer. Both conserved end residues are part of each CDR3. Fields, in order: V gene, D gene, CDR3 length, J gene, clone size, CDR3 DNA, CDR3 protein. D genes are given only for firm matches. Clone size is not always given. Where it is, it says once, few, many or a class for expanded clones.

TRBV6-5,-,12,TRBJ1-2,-,TGTGCCAGCAGTTACAAGGGGAATGGCTACACCTTC,CASSYKGNGYTF
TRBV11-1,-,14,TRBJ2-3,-,TGTGCCAGCAGATCCCGGGCCCTCACAGATACGCAGTATTTT,CASRSRALTDTQYF
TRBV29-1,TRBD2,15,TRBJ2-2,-,TGCAGCGTTGCGGGAGGGTCTTCGAACACCGGGGAGCTGTTTTTT,CSVAGGSSNTGELFF
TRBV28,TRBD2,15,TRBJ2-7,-,TGTGCCAGCAGCCCGTGGAGTAGCGGGAGTCACGAGCAGTACTTC,CASSPWSSGSHEQYF
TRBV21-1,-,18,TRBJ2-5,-,TGTGCCAGCAGCAAAGAAGCGGGAGGGCCCTGGTGGCAAGAGACCCAGTACTTC,CASSKEAGGPWWQETQYF
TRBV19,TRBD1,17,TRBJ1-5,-,TGTGCCACCGCCAGTCGGACAGGGAACCCTCGTAATCAGCCCCAGCATTTT,CATASRTGNPRNQPQHF
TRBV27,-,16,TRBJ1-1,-,TGTGCCAGCAGTAACCTCTCGGGACGGAAGAACACTGAAGCTTTCTTT,CASSNLSGRKNTEAFF
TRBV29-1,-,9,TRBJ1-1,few,TGCAGCGTTGACACTGAAGCTTTCTTT,CSVDTEAFF
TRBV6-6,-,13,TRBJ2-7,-,TGTGCGAGTTCCTACCGGTTACAACGCGAGCAGTACTTC,CASSYRLQREQYF
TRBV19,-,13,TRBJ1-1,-,TGTGCCAGTACCGGGACACCGACATTTGAAGCTTTCTTT,CASTGTPTFEAFF
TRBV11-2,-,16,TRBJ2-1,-,TGTGCCAGCAGCTTAGATCCTGGTGGGGTTATAGGTGAGCAGTTCTTC,CASSLDPGGVIGEQFF
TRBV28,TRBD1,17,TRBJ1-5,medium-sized,TGTGCCAGCAGCCACCCCTGGGACAGGGGTAACATTCAGCCCCAGCATTTT,CASSHPWDRGNIQPQHF
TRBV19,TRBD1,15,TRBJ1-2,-,TGTGCCAGTAGTACGGCACAGGGGGTAGGGTATGGCTACACCTTC,CASSTAQGVGYGYTF